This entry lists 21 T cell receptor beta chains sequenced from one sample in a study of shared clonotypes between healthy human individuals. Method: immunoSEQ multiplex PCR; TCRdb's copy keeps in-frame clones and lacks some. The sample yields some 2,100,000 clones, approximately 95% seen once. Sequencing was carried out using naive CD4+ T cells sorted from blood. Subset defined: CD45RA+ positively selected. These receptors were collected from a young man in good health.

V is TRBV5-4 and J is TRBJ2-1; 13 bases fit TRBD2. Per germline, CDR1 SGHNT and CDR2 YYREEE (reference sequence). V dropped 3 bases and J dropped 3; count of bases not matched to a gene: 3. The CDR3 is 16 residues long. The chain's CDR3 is CASSSGTSGVYNEQFF. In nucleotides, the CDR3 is TGTGCCAGCAGCTCGGGGACTAGCGGGGTCTACAATGAGCAGTTCTTC.

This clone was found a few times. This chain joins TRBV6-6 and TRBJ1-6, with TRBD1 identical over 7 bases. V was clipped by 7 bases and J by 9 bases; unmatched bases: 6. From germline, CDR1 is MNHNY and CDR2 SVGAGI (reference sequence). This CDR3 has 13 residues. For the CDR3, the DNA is TGTGCCAGCACCCAGGGGACAGCTTCACCCCTCCACTTT. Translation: CASTQGTASPLHF.

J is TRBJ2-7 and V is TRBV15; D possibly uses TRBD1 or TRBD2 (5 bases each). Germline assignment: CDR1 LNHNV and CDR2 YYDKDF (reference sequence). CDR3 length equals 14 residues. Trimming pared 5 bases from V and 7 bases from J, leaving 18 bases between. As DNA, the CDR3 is TGTGCCACCAGCCAGGGACCGGGTGTTTGGGAGCAGTACTTC. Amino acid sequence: CATSQGPGVWEQYF.

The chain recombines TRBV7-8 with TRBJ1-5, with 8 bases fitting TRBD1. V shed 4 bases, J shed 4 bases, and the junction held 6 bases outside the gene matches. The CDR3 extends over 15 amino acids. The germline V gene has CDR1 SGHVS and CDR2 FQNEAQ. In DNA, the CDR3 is TGTGCCAGCAGCTCTGGACAGGGACAAAATCAGCCCCAGCATTTT. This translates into CASSSGQGQNQPQHF.

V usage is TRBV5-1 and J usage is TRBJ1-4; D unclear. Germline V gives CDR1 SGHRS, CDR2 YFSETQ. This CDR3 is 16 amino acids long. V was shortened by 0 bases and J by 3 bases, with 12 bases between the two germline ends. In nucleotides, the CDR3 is TGCGCCAGCAGCTTGGAGGGTGGAGTATCTAATGAAAAACTGTTTTTT. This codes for CASSLEGGVSNEKLFF.

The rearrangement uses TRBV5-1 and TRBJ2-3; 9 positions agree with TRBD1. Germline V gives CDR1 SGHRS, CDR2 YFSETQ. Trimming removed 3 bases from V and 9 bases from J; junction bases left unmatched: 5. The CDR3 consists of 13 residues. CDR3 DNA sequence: TGCGCCAGCAGCTGGGGACAGGGCCAGACGCAGTATTTT. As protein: CASSWGQGQTQYF.

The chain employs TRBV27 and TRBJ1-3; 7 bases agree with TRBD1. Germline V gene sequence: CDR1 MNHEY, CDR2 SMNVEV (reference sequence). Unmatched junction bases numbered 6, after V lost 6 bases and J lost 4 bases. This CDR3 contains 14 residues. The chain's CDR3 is CASRRGGEGNTIYF. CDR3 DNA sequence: TGTGCCAGCAGACGAGGGGGCGAGGGAAACACCATATATTTT.

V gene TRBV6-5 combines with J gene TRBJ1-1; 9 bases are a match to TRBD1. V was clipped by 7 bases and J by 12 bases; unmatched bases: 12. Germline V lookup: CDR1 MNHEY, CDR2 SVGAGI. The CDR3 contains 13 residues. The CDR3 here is CASTTGTGQRSFF. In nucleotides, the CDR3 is TGTGCCAGCACCACAGGGACAGGGCAAAGGTCTTTCTTT.

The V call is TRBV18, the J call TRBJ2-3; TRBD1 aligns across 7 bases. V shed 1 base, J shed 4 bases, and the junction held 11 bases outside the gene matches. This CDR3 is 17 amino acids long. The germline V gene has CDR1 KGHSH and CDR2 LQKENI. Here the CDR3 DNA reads TGTGCCAGCTCACCACTGGGCGCTACAGGGGCCGCAGATACGCAGTATTTT. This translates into CASSPLGATGAADTQYF.

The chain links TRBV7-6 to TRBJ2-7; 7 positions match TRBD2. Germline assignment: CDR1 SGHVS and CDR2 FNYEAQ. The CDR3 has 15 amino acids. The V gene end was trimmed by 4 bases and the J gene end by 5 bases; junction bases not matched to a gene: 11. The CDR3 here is CASSSLWEGTDEQYF. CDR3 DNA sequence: TGTGCCAGCAGCTCCCTCTGGGAGGGAACGGACGAGCAGTACTTC. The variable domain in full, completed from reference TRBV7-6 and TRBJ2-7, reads GAGVSQSPRYKVTKRGQDVALRCDPISGHVSLYWYRQALGQGPEFLTYFNYEAQQDKSGLPNDRFSAERPEGSISTLTIQRTEQRDSAMYRCASSSLWEGTDEQYFGPGTRLTVT.

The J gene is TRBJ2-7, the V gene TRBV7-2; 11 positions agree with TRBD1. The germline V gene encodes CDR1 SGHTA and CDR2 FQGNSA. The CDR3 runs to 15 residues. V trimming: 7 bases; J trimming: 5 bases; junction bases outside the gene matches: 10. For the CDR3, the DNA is TGTGCCAGCACCCCCTCGGGACAGGGGGTCAACGAGCAGTACTTC. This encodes CASTPSGQGVNEQYF.

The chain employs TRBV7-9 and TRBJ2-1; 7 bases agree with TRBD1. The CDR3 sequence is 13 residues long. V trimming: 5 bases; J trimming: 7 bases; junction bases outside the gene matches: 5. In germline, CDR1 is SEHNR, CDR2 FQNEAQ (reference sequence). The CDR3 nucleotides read TGTGCCAGCAGCCCGGGACAGAGGAATGAGCAGTTCTTC. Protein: CASSPGQRNEQFF.

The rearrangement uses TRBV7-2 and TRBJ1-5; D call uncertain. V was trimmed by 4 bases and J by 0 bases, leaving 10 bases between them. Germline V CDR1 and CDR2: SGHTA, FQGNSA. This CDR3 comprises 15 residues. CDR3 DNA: TGTGCCAGCAGCTCCGACGGGAATAGCAATCAGCCCCAGCATTTT. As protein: CASSSDGNSNQPQHF. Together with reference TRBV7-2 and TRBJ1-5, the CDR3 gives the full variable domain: GAGVSQSPSNKVTEKGKDVELRCDPISGHTALYWYRQSLGQGLEFLIYFQGNSAPDKSGLPSDRFSAERTGGSVSTLTIQRTQQEDSAVYLCASSSDGNSNQPQHFGDGTRLSIL.

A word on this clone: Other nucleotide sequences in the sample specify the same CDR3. CDR3 sequence (DNA): TGCAGTGCAGACAGGGGAAGTGAAGCTTTCTTT. Amino acid sequence: CSADRGSEAFF. The chain uses TRBV20-1 and TRBJ1-1; the match to TRBD1 covers 8 bases. Trimming cost V 6 bases and J 7 bases; bases outside gene matches: 4. The CDR3 totals 11 residues. The germline gives CDR1 DFQATT, CDR2 SNEGSKA (reference sequence).

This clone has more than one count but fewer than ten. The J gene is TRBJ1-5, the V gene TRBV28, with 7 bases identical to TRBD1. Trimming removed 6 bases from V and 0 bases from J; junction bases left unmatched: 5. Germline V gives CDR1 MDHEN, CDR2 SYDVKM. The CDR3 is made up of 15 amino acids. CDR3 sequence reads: CASREGQHSNQPQHF. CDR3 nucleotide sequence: TGTGCCAGCAGGGAGGGACAGCATAGCAATCAGCCCCAGCATTTT.

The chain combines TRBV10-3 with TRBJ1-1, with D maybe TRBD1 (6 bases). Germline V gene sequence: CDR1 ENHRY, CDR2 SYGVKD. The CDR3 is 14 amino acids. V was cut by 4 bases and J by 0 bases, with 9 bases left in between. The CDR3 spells CAISARTVNTEAFF. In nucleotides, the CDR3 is TGTGCCATCAGTGCCAGGACAGTGAACACTGAAGCTTTCTTT.

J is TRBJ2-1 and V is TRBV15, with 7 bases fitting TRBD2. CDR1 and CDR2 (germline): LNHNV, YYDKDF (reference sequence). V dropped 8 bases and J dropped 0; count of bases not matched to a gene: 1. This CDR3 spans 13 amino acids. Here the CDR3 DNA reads TGTGCCACCGGCGGGGGCTCCTACAATGAGCAGTTCTTC. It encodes CATGGGSYNEQFF.

CDR3: CASSPNYNSPLHF. The CDR3, as DNA: TGTGCCAGCAGCCCCAACTATAATTCACCCCTCCACTTT. This rearrangement joins TRBV11-2 to TRBJ1-6, with D hard to call. Germline V gene sequence: CDR1 SGHAT, CDR2 FQNNGV. Between the trimmed V and J ends, which lost 5 bases and 3 bases, there was a span of 5 bases. The CDR3 spans 13 residues. Looking up the rest from reference TRBV11-2 and TRBJ1-6 gives the full variable domain: EAGVAQSPRYKIIEKRQSVAFWCNPISGHATLYWYQQILGQGPKLLIQFQNNGVVDDSQLPKDRFSAERLKGVDSTLKIQPAKLEDSAVYLCASSPNYNSPLHFGNGTRLTVT.

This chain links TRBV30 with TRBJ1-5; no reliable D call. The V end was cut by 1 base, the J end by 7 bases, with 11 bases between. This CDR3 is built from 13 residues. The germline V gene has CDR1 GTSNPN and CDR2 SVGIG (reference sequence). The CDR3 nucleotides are TGTGCCTGGAGTGGGGCGGAAAAGCAGCCCCAGCATTTT. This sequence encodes CAWSGAEKQPQHF.

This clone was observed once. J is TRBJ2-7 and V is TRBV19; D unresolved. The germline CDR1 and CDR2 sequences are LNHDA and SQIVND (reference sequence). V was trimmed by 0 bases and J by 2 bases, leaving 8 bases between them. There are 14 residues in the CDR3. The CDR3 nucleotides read TGTGCCAGTAGTATAGAACCCCGCGCCTACGAGCAGTACTTC. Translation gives CASSIEPRAYEQYF.

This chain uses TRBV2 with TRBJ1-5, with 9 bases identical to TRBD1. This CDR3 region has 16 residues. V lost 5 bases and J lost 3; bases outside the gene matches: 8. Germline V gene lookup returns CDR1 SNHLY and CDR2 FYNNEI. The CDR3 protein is CASSPTGGLDNQPQHF. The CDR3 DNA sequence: TGTGCCAGCAGTCCCACAGGGGGCTTGGACAATCAGCCCCAGCATTTT.